Presented here are 6 T cell receptor beta chains from one specimen sequenced in a study of cytomegalovirus exposure and HLA in healthy donors. Primers: 60 Vbeta forward and 13 Jbeta reverse. Clones were read by immunoSEQ multiplex PCR, and TCRdb kept only the in-frame ones, dropping some. The repertoire has some 120,000 clones, approximately 80% of them found once; the top ten carry 2% to 3%. The sample taken for sequencing was PBMCs. The receptors stem from a female donor in good health and CMV-seronegative.

Worth noting for this clone: One junction end does not reproduce the germline sequence, and a read error may be involved. The sample has other DNA sequences that encode this CDR3 too. The chain carries TRBV4-1 and TRBJ2-1, with D perhaps matching TRBD1 (5 bases). CDR3 size: 16 residues. CDR1 and CDR2 (germline): MGHRA, YSYEKL. CDR3 sequence (DNA): TGCGCCAGTAGCCAAGATGGAGCAGGGTTCAAGAATGAGCAGTTCTTC. Protein product: CASSQDGAGFKNEQFF.

The rearrangement links TRBV13 to TRBJ1-1, with D maybe TRBD1 (5 bases). The CDR3 length is 12 residues. Germline CDR1 reads PRHDT; CDR2 reads FYEKMQ (reference sequence). The V end was cut by 4 bases, the J end by 11 bases, with 14 bases between. The CDR3 reads CASSSLREGAFF. In DNA, the CDR3 is TGTGCCAGCAGCTCCTTGAGGGAGGGGGCTTTCTTT. Full variable domain (rest looked up from reference TRBV13 and TRBJ1-1): AAGVIQSPRHLIKEKRETATLKCYPIPRHDTVYWYQQGPGQDPQFLISFYEKMQSDKGSIPDRFSAQQFSDYHSELNMSSLELGDSALYFCASSSLREGAFFGQGTRLTVV.

The V and J genes are TRBV11-1 and TRBJ2-3; 10 bases match TRBD2. The J segment lost 3 bases and the V segment lost 5 bases, leaving 8 bases of the junction unmatched. The CDR3 covers 16 residues. Germline V gene sequence: CDR1 SGHAT, CDR2 FQDESV (reference sequence). This CDR3 is CASSAELAGGTDTQYF. In DNA form, the CDR3 reads TGTGCCAGCAGCGCCGAGTTAGCGGGGGGAACAGATACGCAGTATTTT.

The genes are TRBV19 and TRBJ1-3, with D hard to call. This CDR3 has 16 residues. The germline V gene encodes CDR1 LNHDA and CDR2 SQIVND (reference sequence). Deletions cut 1 base from V and 0 bases from J, with 10 bases between. DNA of the CDR3: TGTGCCAGTAGTATAGTGAACCGGTTCTCTGGAAACACCATATATTTT. Its translation: CASSIVNRFSGNTIYF.

This chain connects TRBV10-2 to TRBJ2-1; D possibly corresponds to TRBD2 (5 bases). V lost 4 bases to trimming and J lost 7 bases, with 20 bases between them. The length of the CDR3 is 16 residues. Germline lookup yields CDR1 WSHSY and CDR2 SAAADI. CDR3 DNA sequence: TGCGCCAGCAGTGGAGCCCTGGGGAGCGGACGAAATGAGCAGTTCTTC. Protein sequence: CASSGALGSGRNEQFF.

The genes are TRBV6-5 and TRBJ1-6; 10 bases are shared with TRBD1. The V gene end was trimmed by 11 bases and the J gene end by 6 bases; junction bases not matched to a gene: 7. Per the germline V gene, CDR1 is MNHEY and CDR2 is SVGAGI. The CDR3 runs to 14 residues. The CDR3 here is CASTGTGVNSPLHF. CDR3 coding DNA: TGTGCCTCCACCGGGACAGGGGTTAATTCACCCCTCCACTTT.